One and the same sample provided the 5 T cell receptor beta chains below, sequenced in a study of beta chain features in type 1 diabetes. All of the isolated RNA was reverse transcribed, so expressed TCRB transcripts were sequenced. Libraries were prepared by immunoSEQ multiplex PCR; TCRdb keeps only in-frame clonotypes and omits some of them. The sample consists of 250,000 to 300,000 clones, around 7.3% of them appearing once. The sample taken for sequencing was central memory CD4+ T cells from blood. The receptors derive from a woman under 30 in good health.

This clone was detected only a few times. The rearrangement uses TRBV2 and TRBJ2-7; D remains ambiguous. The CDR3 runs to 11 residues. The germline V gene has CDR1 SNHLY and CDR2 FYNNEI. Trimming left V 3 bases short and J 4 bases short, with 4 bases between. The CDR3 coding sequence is TGTGCCAGCAGTGATAGATACGAGCAGTACGTC. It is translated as CASSDRYEQYV.

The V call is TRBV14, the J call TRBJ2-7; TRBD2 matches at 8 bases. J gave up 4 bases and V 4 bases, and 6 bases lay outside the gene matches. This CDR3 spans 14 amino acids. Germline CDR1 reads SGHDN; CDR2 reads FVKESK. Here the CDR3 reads CASSLAGTRYEQYF. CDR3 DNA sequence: TGTGCCAGCAGCCTAGCGGGAACGCGATACGAGCAGTACTTC.

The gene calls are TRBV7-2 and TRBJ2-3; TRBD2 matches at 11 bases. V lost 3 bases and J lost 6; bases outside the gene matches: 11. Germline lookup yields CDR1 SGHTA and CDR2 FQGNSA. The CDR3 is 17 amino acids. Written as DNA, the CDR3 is TGTGCCAGCAGCTTTGGAATAGCGGGAGGGCCCGGGGATACGCAGTATTTT. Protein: CASSFGIAGGPGDTQYF.

This CDR3 reads CSGRGRVNTGELFF. CDR3 nucleotide sequence: TGCAGCGGGAGGGGACGGGTGAACACCGGGGAGCTGTTTTTT. This chain links TRBV29-1 with TRBJ2-2; the D gene is possibly TRBD2 (6 bases). Germline-derived CDR1 and CDR2 are SQVTM and ANQGSEA. This CDR3 region has 14 residues. V shed 7 bases and J shed 1 base, with 13 bases lying between them.

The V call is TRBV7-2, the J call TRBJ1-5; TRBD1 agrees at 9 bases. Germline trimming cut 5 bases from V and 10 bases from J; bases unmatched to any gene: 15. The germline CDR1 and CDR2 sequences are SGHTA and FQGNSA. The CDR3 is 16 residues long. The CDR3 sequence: CASSPGGTGNQFPQHF. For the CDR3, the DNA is TGTGCCAGCAGCCCAGGGGGGACAGGGAATCAGTTCCCCCAGCATTTT.